This T cell receptor (beta chain) originates from a study of blood T cell repertoires in COVID-19 (dated by TCRdb to the early 2020s). Context from the whole study: Collaborator samples came from the United States, Italy and Spain and covered acute and convalescent phases of COVID-19. The material from the prospective study consisted of cDNA or gDNA derived from T cells, B-cell-depleted T cells, or PBMCs. Deeply sampled blood TCRbeta repertoires from subjects exposed to, actively infected with, or recovered from COVID-19 were included in the dataset. A freely available public database, intended as a resource for researchers studying the immune response to SARS-CoV-2, is where the repertoires were released. The samples were drawn from the first 160 participants of the ongoing ImmuneRACE study and from about 1,200 subjects provided by 6 global collaborators. A de-identified subject ID, COVID-19 status, age in years and sex were almost always included in the sample metadata. Where HLA class I and class II types were available, the types were taken from metadata supplied by the sample provider, not from assay-based typing. Broad study findings and their caveats: How much clinical and demographic metadata was included differed by source and by participant, and the metadata was provided uncurated.

V lost 0 bases and J lost 6 bases; the stretch between them is 12 bases long. The germline V gene (reference sequence) gives CDR1 as PRHDT and CDR2 as FYEKMQ. Inclusive of the bounding cysteine and phenylalanine, the CDR3 is 15 residues long. Only the CDR3 region is kept as DNA, spanning 45 bases read in frame from base 1. About this clone: Which antigen it targets is not known. Base qualities are not provided; no much larger clone lies one nucleotide away.

The immunoSEQ Assay, a bias-controlled multiplex PCR, was used to amplify TCRbeta CDR3 regions from genomic DNA. Under the source paper's analysis protocol: The number of nucleated cells in each sample was estimated from the amplification of reference gene primers within the assay. To quantify the absolute abundance of each unique TCRbeta CDR3 rearrangement, sequence reads were collapsed and filtered. For each sample, productive Simpson clonality was calculated by taking the square root of Simpson's diversity index across productive rearrangements. As stored in TCRdb, this immuneACCESS dataset retains in-frame rearrangements with V and J assigned. A fraction of the clones does not appear; measured against another copy, unresolved V genes explain less than half of the discrepancy, and the remainder lacks a known reason. V and J calls and clone size are given by that table; D and trimming were obtained from the DNA. This sample lists some 150,000 clones; roughly 87% were detected once. 1.5% to 2% of the sample is in the top ten clones.

Each collaborating institution followed its own protocols to collect whole blood in K2EDTA tubes. For TCRbeta analysis, collaborator samples were shipped as frozen whole blood, as isolated PBMCs, or as DNA extracted from either sample type. This receptor was identified in a woman aged 45-60 years with acute or convalescent COVID-19. What was sequenced was peripheral blood. The chain employs TRBV13 and TRBJ1-5, with a tentative D gene TRBD1 over 6 matching bases. The CDR3 reads as follows: CASSLGQGGSQPQHF. The sequenced DNA: TGTGCCAGCAGCTTAGGACAGGGAGGGAGTCAGCCCCAGCATTTT.